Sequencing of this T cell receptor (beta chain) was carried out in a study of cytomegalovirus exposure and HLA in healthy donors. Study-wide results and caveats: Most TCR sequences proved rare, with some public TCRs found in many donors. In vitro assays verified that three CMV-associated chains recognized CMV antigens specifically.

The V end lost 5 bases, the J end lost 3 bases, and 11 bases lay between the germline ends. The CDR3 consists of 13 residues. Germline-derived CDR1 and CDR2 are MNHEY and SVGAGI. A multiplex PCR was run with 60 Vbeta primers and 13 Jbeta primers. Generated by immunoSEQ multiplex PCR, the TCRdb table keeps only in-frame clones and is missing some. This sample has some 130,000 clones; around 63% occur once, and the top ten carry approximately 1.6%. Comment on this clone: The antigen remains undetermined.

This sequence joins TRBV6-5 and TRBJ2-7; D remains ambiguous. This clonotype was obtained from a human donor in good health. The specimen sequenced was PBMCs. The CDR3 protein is CASSIAENYEQYF. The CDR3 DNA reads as TGTGCCAGCAGTATAGCAGAGAACTACGAGCAGTACTTC.